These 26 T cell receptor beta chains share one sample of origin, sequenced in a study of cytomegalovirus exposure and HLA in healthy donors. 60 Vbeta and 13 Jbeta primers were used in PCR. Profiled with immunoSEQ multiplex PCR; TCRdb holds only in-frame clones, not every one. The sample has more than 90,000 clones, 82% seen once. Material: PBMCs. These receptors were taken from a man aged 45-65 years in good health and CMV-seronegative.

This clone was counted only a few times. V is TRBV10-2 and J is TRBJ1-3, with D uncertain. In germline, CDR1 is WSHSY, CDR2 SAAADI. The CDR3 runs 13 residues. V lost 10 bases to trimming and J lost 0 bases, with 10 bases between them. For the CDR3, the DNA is TGCGCCACCCTCGTTATCTCTGGAAACACCATATATTTT. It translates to CATLVISGNTIYF.

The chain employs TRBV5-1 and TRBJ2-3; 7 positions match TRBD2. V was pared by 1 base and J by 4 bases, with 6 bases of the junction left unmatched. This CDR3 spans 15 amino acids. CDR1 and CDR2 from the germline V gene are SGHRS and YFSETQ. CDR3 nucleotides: TGCGCCAGCAGCTTGAGCGGGATCGGTTCAGATACGCAGTATTTT. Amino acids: CASSLSGIGSDTQYF.

The CDR3 spells CASSLAGTSIGELFF. DNA of the CDR3: TGTGCCAGCAGCTTGGCCGGGACTAGCATCGGGGAGCTGTTTTTT. The rearrangement uses TRBV5-4 and TRBJ2-2, with TRBD2 identical over 9 bases. CDR1 and CDR2 (germline): SGHNT, YYREEE (reference sequence). The CDR3 is 15 residues long. Trimming at V came to 0 bases and at J to 7 bases, leaving 4 bases not matched to a gene.

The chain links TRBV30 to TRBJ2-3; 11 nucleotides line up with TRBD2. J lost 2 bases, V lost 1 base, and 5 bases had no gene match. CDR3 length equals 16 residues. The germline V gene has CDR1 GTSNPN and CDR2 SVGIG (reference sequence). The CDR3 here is CAWSAGTSGFTDTQYF. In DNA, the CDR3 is TGTGCCTGGAGTGCCGGGACTAGCGGCTTCACAGATACGCAGTATTTT.

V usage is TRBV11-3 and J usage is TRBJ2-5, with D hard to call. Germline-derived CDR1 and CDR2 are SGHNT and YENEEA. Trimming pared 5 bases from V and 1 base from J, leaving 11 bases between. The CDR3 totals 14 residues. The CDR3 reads CASSAQEGQETQYF. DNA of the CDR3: TGTGCCAGCAGCGCCCAGGAAGGCCAAGAGACCCAGTACTTC.

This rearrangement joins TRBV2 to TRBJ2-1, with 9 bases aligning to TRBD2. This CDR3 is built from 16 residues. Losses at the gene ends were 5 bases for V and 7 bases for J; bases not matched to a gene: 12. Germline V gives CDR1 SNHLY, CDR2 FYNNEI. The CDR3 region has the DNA TGTGCCAGCAGTTCACAAGCGGGACTAGCCATGAATGAGCAGTTCTTC. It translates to CASSSQAGLAMNEQFF.

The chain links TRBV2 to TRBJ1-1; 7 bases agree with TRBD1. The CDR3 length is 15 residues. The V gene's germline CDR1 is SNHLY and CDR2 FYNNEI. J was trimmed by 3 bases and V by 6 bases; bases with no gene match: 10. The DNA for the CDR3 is TGTGCCAGCAGCCCAAACAGGGGAACGTACACTGAAGCTTTCTTT. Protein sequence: CASSPNRGTYTEAFF.

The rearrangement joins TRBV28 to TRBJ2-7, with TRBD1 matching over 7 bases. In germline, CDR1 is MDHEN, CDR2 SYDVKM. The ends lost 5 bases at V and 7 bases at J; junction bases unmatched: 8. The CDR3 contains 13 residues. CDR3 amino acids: CASSITGVREQYF. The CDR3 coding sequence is TGTGCCAGCAGTATCACAGGGGTACGGGAGCAGTACTTC.

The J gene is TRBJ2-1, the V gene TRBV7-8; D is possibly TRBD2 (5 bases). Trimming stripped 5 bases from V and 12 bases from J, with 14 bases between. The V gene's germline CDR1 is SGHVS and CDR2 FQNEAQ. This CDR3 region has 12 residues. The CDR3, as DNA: TGTGCCAGCAGCCCTAAGTGGGAGATGCAGTTCTTC. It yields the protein CASSPKWEMQFF.

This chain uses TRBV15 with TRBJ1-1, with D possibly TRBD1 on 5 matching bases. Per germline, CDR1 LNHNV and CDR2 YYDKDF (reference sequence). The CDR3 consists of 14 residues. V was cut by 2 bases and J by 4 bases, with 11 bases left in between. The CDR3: CATSRRTPGTEAFF. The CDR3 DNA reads TGTGCCACCAGCAGAAGGACACCCGGCACTGAAGCTTTCTTT.

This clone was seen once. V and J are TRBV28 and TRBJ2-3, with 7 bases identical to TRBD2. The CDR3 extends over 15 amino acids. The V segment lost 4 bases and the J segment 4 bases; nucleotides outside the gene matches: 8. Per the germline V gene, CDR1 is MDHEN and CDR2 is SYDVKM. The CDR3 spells CASSSIAGLSDTQYF. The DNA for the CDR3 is TGTGCCAGCAGTTCAATAGCGGGCTTATCAGATACGCAGTATTTT.

CDR3 residues: CASSYRTGAYGYTF. CDR3 nucleotides: TGCGCCAGCAGCTACCGGACAGGGGCTTATGGCTACACCTTC. The rearrangement joins TRBV5-1 to TRBJ1-2, with 9 nucleotides matching TRBD1. Germline trimming cut 3 bases from V and 5 bases from J; bases unmatched to any gene: 5. From germline, CDR1 is SGHRS and CDR2 YFSETQ. The CDR3 runs 14 residues.

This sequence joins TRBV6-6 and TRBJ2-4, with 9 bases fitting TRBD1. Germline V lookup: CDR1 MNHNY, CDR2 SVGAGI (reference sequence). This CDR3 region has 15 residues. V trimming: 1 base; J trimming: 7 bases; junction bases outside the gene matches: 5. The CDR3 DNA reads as TGTGCCAGCAGTTACTTGGGACAGGGTAGCAACATTCAGTACTTC. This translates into CASSYLGQGSNIQYF.

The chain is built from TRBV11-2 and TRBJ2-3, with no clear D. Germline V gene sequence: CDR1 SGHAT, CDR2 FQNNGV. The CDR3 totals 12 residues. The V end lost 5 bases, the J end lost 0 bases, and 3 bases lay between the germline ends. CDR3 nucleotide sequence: TGTGCCAGCAGCCAGAGCACAGATACGCAGTATTTT. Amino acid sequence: CASSQSTDTQYF.

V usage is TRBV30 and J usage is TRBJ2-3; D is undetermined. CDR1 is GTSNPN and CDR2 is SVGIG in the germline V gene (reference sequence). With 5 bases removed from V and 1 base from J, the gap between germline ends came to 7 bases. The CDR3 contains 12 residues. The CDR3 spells CAWSGGTDTQYF. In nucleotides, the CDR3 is TGTGCCTGGTCCGGAGGCACAGATACGCAGTATTTT. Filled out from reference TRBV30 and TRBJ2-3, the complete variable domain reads SQTIHQWPATLVQPVGSPLSLECTVEGTSNPNLYWYRQAAGRGLQLLFYSVGIGQISSEVPQNLSASRPQDRQFILSSKKLLLSDSGFYLCAWSGGTDTQYFGPGTRLTVL.

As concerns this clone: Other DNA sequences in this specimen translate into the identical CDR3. The CDR3 loop reads CSASGGTEAFF. CDR3 bases: TGCAGTGCTTCGGGTGGCACTGAAGCTTTCTTT. The chain joins TRBV20-1 to TRBJ1-1; D uncertain. This CDR3 spans 11 amino acids. Trimming left V 5 bases short and J 4 bases short, with 8 bases between. Germline lookup yields CDR1 DFQATT and CDR2 SNEGSKA (reference sequence).

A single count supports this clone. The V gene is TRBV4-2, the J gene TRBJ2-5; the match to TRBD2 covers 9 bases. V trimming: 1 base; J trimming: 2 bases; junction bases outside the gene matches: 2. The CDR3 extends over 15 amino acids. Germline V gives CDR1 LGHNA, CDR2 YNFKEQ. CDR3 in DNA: TGTGCCAGCAGCCAAGGGCTAGCGGGACAAGAGACCCAGTACTTC. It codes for CASSQGLAGQETQYF.

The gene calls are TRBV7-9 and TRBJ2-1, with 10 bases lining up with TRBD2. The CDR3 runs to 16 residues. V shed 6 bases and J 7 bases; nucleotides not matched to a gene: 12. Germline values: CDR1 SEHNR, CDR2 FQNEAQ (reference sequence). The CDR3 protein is CASSGAGGEVRNEQFF. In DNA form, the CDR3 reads TGTGCCAGCAGTGGAGCGGGAGGGGAGGTTCGTAATGAGCAGTTCTTC.

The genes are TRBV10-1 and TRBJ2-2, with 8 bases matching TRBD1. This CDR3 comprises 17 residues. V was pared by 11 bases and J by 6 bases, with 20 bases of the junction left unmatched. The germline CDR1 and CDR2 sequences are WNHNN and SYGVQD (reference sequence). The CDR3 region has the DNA TGCGCCGATCGAGTCGGACAGGGATGTGTCGGGTCCGGGGAGCTGTTTTTT. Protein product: CADRVGQGCVGSGELFF.

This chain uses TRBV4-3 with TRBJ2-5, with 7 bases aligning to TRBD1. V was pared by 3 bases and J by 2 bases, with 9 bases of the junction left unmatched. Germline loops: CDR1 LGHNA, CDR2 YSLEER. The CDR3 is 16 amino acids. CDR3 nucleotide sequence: TGCGCCAGCAGCCACATACTGGGGACAGCTCAAGAGACCCAGTACTTC. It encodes CASSHILGTAQETQYF.

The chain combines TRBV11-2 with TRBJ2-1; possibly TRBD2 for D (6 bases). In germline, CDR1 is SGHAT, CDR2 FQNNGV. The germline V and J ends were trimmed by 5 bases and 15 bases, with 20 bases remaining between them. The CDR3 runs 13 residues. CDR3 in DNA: TGTGCCAGCAGCCTGCGGCGGGATTTATTCTTGTTCTTC. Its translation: CASSLRRDLFLFF.

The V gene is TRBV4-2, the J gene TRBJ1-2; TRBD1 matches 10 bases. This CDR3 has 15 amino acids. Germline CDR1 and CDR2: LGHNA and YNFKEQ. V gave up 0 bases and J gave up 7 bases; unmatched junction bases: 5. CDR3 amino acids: CASSQDSTGGVGYTF. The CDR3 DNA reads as TGTGCCAGCAGCCAAGATTCGACAGGGGGCGTTGGCTACACCTTC.

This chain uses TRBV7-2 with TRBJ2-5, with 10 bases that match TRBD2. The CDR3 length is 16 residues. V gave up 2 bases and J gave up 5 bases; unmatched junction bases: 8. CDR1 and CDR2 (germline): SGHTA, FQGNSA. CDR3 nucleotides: TGTGCCAGCAGCTTACAGGGGCTAGCGGGAGTGGAGACCCAGTACTTC. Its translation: CASSLQGLAGVETQYF.

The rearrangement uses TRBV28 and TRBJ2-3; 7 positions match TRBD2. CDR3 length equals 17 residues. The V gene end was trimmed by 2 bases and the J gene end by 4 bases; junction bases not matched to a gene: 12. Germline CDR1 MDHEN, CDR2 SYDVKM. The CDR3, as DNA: TGTGCCAGCAGTTTAGCGCAGCCGGGAGGATGGGCAGATACGCAGTATTTT. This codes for CASSLAQPGGWADTQYF.

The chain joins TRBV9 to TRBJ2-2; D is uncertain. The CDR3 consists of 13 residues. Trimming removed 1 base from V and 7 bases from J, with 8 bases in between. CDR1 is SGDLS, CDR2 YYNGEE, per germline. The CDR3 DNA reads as TGTGCCAGCAGCGTACTAACGGGCGGGGAGCTGTTTTTT. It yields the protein CASSVLTGGELFF.

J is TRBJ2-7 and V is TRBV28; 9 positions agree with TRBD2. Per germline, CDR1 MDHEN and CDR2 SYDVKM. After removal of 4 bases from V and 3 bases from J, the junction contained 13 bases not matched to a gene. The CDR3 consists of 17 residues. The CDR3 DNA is TGTGCCAGCAGTTACCCTCTTACCGGGACTAGCAGCTACGAGCAGTACTTC. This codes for CASSYPLTGTSSYEQYF.